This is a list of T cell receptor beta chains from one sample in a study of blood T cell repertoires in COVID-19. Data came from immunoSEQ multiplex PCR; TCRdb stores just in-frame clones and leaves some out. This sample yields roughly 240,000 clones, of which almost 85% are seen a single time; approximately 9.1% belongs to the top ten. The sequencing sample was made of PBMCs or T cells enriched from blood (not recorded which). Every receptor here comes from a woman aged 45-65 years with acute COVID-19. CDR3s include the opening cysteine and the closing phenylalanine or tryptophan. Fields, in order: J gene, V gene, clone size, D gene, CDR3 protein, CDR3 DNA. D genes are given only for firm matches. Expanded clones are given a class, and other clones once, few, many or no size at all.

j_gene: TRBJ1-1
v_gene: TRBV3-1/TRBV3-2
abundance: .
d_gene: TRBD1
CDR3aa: CASSQRTGPTEAFF
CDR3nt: TGTGCCAGCAGCCAACGGACAGGGCCCACTGAAGCTTTCTTT

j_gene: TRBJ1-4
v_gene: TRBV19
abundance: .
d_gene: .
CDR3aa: CASSGGGATNEKLFF
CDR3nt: TGTGCCAGTAGTGGGGGGGGAGCAACTAATGAAAAACTGTTTTTT

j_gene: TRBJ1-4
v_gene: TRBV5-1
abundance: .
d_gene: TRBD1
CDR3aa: CASSLAGQAEKLFF
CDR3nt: TGCGCCAGCAGCTTGGCGGGACAGGCCGAAAAACTGTTTTTT

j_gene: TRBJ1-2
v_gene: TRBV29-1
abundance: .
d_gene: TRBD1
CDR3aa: CSVRTGGNYGYTF
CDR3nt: TGCAGCGTTAGGACAGGGGGCAACTATGGCTACACCTTC

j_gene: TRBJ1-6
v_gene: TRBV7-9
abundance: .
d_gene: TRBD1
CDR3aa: CASGEQGLNSPLHF
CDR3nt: TGTGCCAGCGGAGAACAGGGGTTAAATTCACCCCTCCACTTT

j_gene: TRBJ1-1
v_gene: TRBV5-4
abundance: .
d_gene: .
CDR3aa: CASSLGPLTTPEAFF
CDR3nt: TGTGCCAGCAGCTTGGGCCCTCTAACCACCCCTGAAGCTTTCTTT

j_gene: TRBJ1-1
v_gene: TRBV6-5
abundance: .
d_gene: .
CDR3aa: CASSGFGVRGTEAFF
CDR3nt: TGTGCCAGCAGCGGTTTTGGGGTGAGGGGGACTGAAGCTTTCTTT

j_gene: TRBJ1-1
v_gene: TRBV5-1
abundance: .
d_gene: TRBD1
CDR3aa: CASSILQGAGTEAFF
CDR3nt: TGCGCCAGCAGCATACTACAGGGGGCCGGAACTGAAGCTTTCTTT

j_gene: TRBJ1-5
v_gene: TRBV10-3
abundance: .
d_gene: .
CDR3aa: CAISPSRGDNQPQHF
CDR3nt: TGTGCCATCAGCCCCTCCAGGGGTGACAATCAGCCCCAGCATTTT

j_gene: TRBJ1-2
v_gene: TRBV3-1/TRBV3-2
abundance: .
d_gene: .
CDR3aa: CASSQDAGGGGYTF
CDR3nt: TGTGCCAGCAGCCAAGATGCGGGGGGAGGAGGCTACACCTTC

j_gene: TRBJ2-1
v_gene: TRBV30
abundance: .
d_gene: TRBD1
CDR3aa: CAGRQGGGNEQFF
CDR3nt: TGTGCCGGCAGACAGGGGGGAGGCAATGAGCAGTTCTTC

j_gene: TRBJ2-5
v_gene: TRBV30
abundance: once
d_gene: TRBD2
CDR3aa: CAWSGGGAQETQYF
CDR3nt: TGTGCCTGGAGCGGCGGGGGAGCTCAAGAGACCCAGTACTTC

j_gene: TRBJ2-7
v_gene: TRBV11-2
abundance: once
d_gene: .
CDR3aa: CASSLKAGTYSYEQYF
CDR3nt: TGTGCCAGCAGCTTAAAGGCGGGCACCTACTCCTACGAGCAGTACTTC

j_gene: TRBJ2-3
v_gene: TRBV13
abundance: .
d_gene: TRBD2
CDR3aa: CASSDASGGNPDTQYF
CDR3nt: TGTGCCAGCAGCGACGCTAGCGGGGGTAACCCAGATACGCAGTATTTT

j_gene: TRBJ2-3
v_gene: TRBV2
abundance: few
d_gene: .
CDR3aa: CASSEQGLEPDTQYF
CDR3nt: TGTGCCAGCAGTGAACAGGGGCTAGAGCCAGATACGCAGTATTTT

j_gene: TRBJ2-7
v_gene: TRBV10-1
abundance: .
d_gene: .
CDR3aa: CASSESAGPIYEQYF
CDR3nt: TGCGCCAGCAGTGAGTCGGCAGGGCCTATTTACGAGCAGTACTTC

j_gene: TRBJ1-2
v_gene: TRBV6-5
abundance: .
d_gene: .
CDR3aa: CASSYSSTGTALYNTF
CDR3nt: TGTGCCAGCAGTTACTCGAGCACAGGGACGGCTCTATACAACACCTTC

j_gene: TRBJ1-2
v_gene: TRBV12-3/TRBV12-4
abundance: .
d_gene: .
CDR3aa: CASSHAAYGYTF
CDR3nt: TGTGCCAGCAGTCATGCGGCCTATGGCTACACCTTC

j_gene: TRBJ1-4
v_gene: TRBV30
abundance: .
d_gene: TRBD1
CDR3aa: CAWRQGWSNEKLFF
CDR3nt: TGTGCCTGGAGACAGGGGTGGTCTAATGAAAAACTGTTTTTT

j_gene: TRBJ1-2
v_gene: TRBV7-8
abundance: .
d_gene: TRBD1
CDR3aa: CASSSSSGQLNYGYTF
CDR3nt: TGTGCCAGCAGCTCATCCTCGGGACAGCTTAACTATGGCTACACCTTC

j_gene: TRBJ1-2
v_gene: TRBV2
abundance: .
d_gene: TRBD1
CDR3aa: CASSAKDPASGQGGDNGYTF
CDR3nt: TGTGCCAGCAGTGCAAAGGACCCAGCCTCCGGACAGGGGGGGGATAATGGCTACACCTTC

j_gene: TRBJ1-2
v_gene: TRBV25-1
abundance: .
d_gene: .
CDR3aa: CASSEGEGSSYTF
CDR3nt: TGTGCCAGCAGTGAAGGGGAGGGTTCTAGCTACACCTTC

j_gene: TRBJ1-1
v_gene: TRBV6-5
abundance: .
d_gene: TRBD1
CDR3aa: CASRKTGEMNTEAFF
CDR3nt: TGTGCCAGCAGAAAGACAGGGGAAATGAACACTGAAGCTTTCTTT

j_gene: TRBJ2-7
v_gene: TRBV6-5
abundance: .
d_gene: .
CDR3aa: CASSYNREGEQYF
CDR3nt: TGTGCCAGCAGTTATAACAGGGAAGGCGAGCAGTACTTC

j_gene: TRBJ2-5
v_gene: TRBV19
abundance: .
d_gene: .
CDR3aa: CARQDRQETQYF
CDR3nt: TGTGCCAGACAGGATAGACAAGAGACCCAGTACTTC

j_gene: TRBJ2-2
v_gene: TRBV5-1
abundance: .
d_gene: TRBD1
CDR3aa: CASSLFGQGGNTGELFF
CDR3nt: TGCGCCAGCAGCTTGTTCGGACAGGGGGGAAACACCGGGGAGCTGTTTTTT

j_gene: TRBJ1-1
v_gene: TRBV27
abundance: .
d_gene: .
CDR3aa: CASSSFRVGTEAFF
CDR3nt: TGTGCCAGCAGCTCTTTCCGGGTGGGCACTGAAGCTTTCTTT

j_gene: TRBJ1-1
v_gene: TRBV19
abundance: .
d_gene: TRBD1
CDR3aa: CASSPGPGQGLIEAFF
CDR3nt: TGTGCCAGTAGTCCGGGTCCGGGACAGGGCTTAATTGAAGCTTTCTTT

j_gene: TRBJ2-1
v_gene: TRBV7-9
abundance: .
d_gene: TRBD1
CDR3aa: CASSQTGGLNNEQFF
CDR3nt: TGTGCCAGCAGCCAGACAGGGGGGCTGAACAATGAGCAGTTCTTC

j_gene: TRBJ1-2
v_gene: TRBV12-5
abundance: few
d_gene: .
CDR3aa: CASGPRGEIYGYTF
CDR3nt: TGTGCTAGTGGCCCCCGAGGAGAAATCTATGGCTACACCTTC

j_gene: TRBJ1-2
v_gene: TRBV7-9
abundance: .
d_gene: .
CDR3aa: CASSDRRPTHSYGYTF
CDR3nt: TGTGCCAGCAGCGACAGGAGGCCCACGCATAGCTATGGCTACACCTTC

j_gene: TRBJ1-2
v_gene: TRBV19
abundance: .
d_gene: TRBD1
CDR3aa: CASSISPGQGRYGYTF
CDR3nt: TGTGCCAGTAGTATATCCCCGGGACAGGGGAGATATGGCTACACCTTC

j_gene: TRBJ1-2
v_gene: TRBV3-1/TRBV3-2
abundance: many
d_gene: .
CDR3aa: CASSQVRSGGYTF
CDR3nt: TGTGCCAGCAGCCAGGTGCGGAGCGGGGGCTACACCTTC

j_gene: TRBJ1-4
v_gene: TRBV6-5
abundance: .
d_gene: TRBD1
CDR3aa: CASSYRDRVEGEKLFF
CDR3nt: TGTGCCAGCAGTTACCGGGACAGGGTGGAGGGAGAAAAACTGTTTTTT

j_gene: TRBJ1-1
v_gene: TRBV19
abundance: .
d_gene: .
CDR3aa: CASRQGSQAFF
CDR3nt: TGTGCCAGTAGGCAGGGATCACAAGCTTTCTTT

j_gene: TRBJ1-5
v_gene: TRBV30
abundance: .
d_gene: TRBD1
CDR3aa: CAWSLTGGRNQPQHF
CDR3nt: TGTGCCTGGAGCCTGACAGGGGGCCGCAATCAGCCCCAGCATTTT

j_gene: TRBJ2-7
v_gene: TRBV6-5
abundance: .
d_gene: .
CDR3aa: CASSYSRDKTYEQYF
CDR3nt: TGTGCCAGCAGTTACTCTAGGGACAAGACGTACGAGCAGTACTTC

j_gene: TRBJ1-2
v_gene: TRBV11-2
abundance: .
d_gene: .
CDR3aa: CASSSTFYGYTF
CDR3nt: TGTGCCAGCAGCTCGACATTTTATGGCTACACCTTC

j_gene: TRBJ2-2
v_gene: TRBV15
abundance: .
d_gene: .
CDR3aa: CATSRDTTLRGELFF
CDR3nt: TGTGCCACCAGCAGAGATACCACCCTACGTGGGGAGCTGTTTTTT

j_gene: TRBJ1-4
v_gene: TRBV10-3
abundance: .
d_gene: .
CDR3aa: CAISESWQDNEKLFF
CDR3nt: TGTGCCATCAGTGAGTCCTGGCAGGATAATGAAAAACTGTTTTTT

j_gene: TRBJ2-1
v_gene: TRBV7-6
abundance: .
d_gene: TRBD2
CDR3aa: CASSTQTSGGIEQFF
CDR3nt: TGTGCCAGCAGCACCCAAACTAGCGGGGGGATTGAGCAGTTCTTC

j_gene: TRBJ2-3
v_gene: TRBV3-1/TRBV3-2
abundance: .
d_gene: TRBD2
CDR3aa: CASSRPGLAGGSTDTQYF
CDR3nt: TGTGCCAGCAGCCGTCCGGGACTAGCGGGGGGGAGCACAGATACGCAGTATTTT

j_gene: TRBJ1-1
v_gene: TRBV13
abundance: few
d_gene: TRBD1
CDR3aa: CASSLGRAGGNMNTEAFF
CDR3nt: TGTGCCAGCAGCTTAGGCCGGGCAGGGGGTAACATGAACACTGAAGCTTTCTTT

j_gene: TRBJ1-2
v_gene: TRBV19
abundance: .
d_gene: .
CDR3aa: CASKTGTPINYGYTF
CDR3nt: TGTGCCAGTAAAACCGGGACACCCATTAACTATGGCTACACCTTC

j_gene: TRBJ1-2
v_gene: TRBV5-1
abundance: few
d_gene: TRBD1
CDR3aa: CASSFDRGHNYGYTF
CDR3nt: TGCGCCAGCAGTTTTGACAGGGGCCATAACTATGGCTACACCTTC

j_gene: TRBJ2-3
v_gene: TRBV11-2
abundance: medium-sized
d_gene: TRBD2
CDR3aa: CASSLYILGTTFSTDTQYF
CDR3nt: TGTGCCAGCAGCTTATACATTTTGGGGACTACATTTAGCACAGATACGCAGTATTTT

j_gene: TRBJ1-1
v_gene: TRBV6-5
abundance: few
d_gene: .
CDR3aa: CASSYFTGVNTEAFF
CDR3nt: TGTGCCAGCAGTTACTTTACCGGGGTGAACACTGAAGCTTTCTTT

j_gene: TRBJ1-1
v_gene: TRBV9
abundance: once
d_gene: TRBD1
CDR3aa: CASSPDRGRDEAFF
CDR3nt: TGTGCCAGCAGCCCTGACAGGGGTAGGGATGAAGCTTTCTTT

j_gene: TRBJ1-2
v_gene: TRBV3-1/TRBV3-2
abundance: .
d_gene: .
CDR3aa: CASSQAGRDYGYTF
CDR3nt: TGTGCCAGCAGCCAGGCAGGGAGGGACTATGGCTACACCTTC

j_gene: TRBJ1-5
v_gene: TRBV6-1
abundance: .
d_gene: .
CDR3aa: CASSESGGRNQPQHF
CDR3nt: TGTGCCAGCAGTGAGTCGGGGGGGCGCAATCAGCCCCAGCATTTT

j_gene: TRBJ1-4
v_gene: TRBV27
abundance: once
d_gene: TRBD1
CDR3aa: CASSSPDRVGEKLFF
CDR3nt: TGTGCCAGCAGCTCCCCGGACAGGGTTGGGGAAAAACTGTTTTTT

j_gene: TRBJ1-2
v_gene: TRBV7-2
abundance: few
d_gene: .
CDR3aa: CASSSRDVGLNYGYTF
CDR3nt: TGTGCCAGCAGCTCGCGGGATGTTGGACTTAACTATGGCTACACCTTC

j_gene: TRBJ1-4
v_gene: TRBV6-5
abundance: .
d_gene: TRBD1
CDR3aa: CASSRQGATNEKLFF
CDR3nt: TGTGCCAGCAGCAGGCAGGGGGCGACTAATGAAAAACTGTTTTTT

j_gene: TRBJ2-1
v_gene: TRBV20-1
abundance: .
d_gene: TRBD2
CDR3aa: CSASLASGGWDEQFF
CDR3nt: TGCAGTGCTAGTTTGGCGAGCGGGGGGTGGGATGAGCAGTTCTTC

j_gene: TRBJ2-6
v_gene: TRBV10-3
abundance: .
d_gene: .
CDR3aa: CAITGSSGANVLTF
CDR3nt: TGTGCCATCACTGGGAGTTCCGGGGCCAACGTCCTGACTTTC

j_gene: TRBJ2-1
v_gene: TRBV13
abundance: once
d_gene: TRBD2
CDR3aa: CASRRAASGASYNEQFF
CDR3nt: TGTGCCAGCAGGCGAGCGGCTAGCGGGGCCTCCTACAATGAGCAGTTCTTC

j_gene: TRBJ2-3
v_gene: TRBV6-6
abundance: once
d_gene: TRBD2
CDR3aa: CASSYQELRAGGTQYF
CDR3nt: TGTGCCAGCAGTTACCAGGAGCTTAGAGCGGGGGGGACGCAGTATTTT

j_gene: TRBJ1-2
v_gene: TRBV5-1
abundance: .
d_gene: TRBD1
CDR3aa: CASSPTGTGTYGYTF
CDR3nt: TGCGCCAGCAGCCCCACCGGGACAGGTACCTATGGCTACACCTTC

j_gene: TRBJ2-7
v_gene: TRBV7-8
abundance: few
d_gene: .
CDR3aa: CASSWNRDNYEQYF
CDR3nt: TGTGCCAGCAGCTGGAACAGAGACAACTACGAGCAGTACTTC

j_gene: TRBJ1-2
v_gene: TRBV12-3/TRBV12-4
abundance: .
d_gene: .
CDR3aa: CASSEDRLGYTF
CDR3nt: TGTGCCAGCAGTGAAGACAGGTTAGGCTACACCTTC